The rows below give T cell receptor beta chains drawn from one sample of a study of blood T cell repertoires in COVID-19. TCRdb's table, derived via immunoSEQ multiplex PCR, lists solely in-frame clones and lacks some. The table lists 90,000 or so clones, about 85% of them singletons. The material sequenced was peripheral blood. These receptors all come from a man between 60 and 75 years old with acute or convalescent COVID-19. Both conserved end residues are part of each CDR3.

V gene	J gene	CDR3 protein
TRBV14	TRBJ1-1	CASSQEGDRVSAFF
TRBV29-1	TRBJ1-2	CSVGQGTGYTF
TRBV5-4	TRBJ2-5	CASSHPTGERETQYF
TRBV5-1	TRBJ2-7	CASSSIPQQAYEQYF
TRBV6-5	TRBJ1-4	CASSYGDLHSEKLFF
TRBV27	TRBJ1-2	CASSFGAGGYGYTF
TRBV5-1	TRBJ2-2	CASSLRREGLIGELFF
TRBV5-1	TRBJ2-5	CASSLAGGAETQYF
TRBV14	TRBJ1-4	CASSQDLADSLFF
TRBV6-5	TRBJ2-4	CASTTGNIQYF
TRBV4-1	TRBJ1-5	CASSQDYTKNQPQHF
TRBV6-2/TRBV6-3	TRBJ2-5	CASSYSGGRNEGHF
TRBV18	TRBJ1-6	CASSPLRVAGTGNSPLHF
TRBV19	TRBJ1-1	CASSIQGSTEAFF
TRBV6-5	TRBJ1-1	CASSYLVDMNTEAFF
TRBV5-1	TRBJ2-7	CASSSRRGQGYEQYF
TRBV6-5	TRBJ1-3	CASAKGIEGNTIYF
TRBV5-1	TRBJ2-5	CASSPDWEVQETQYF
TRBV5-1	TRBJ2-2	CASSTPTGGKTGELFF
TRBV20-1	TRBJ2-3	CSASRPGDLGQYF
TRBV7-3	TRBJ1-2	CASSPLQVVVGYTF
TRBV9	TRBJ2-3	CASSHSRLAGGSTDTQYF
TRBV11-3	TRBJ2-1	CASSPAGGSGEQFF
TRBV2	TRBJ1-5	CASREGGGGNQPQHF
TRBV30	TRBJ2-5	CAWTVQETQYF
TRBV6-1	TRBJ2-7	CASSELGKRGEQYF
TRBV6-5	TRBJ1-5	CASSYRGVGSNQPQHF
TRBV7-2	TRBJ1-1	CASSLRGVGEAFF
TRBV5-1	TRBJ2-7	CASSLARLDHEQYF
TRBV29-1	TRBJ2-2	CSASKELGTGELFF
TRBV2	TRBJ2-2	CASSVLGRGGELFF
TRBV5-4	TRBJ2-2	CASSLDLRGGVSGELFF
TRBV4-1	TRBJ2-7	CASSRGLAGSSYEQYF
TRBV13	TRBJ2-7	CASSLGLADYEQYF
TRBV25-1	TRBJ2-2	CASSPYLIGGRTGELFF
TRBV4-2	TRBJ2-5	CASSGRQGAQETQYF
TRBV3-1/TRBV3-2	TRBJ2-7	CASSHVTGVISYEQYF
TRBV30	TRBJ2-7	CAWSVPGRVPPYEQYF
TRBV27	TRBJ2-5	CASSPGGNQETQYF
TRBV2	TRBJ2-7	CASSDLVPYEQYF
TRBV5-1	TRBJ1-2	CASSLSQGYGYTF
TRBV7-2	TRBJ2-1	CASSARLGAYNEQFF
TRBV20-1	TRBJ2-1	CSASGGPLANEQFF
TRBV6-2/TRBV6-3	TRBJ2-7	CASSNYPGQVSYEQYF
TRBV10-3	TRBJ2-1	CAIKARAGGDEQFF
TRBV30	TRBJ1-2	CAWSAGTQNYGYTF
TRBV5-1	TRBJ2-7	CASSEGLAGANLEQYF
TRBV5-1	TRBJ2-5	CASSSVRQGAQETQYF
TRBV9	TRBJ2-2	CASSVVAGAYTGELFF
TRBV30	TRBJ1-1	CAWSVGQGTLGFMNTEAFF
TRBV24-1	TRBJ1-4	CATSTTAATNEKLFF
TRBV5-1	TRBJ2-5	CASSQARTGRETQYF
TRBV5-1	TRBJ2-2	CASSLEAGGTGELFF
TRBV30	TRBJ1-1	CAADRVNTEAFF
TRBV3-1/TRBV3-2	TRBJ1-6	CASSRGQDNSPLHF
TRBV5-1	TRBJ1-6	CASSLGLESPLHF
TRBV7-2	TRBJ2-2	CASSNSRGAGNTGELFF
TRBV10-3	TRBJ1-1	CATPGNKNTEAFF
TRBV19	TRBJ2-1	CASSRGTGTGNEQFF